A selection of T cell receptor beta chains follows, all from one sample in a study of glioma-infiltrating T cells after dendritic cell vaccination. The assay was immunoSEQ multiplex PCR, and TCRdb's table has in-frame clones only and misses some. This table has about 82,000 clones, over 85% appearing once. Sequences were derived from blood, sampled before dendritic cell vaccination. The receptors were gathered from a human donor with glioblastoma. CDR3s include the opening cysteine and the closing phenylalanine or tryptophan. A D gene is named only where the DNA matches it firmly.

TRBJ1-5,TRBV2,NA,TGTGCCAGCCTAGGGAGGGGGAGCAATCAGCCCCAGCATTTT,CASLGRGSNQPQHF
TRBJ2-3,TRBV4-2,TRBD2,TGTGCCAGCAGCCAAGCGTTCCTAGCGGGGAATCGAGATACGCAGTATTTT,CASSQAFLAGNRDTQYF
TRBJ1-4,TRBV7-9,TRBD1,TGTGCCAGCAGCCTCGGACAGGGGGCGGAAAAACTGTTTTTT,CASSLGQGAEKLFF
TRBJ2-1,TRBV7-8,TRBD2,TGTGCCAGCAGCTTCATAGCGGGAGGGTACAATGAGCAGTTCTTC,CASSFIAGGYNEQFF
TRBJ2-7,TRBV6-1,TRBD1,TGTGCCAGCAGTGACCGGACAGGGAGCTCCTACGAGCAGTACTTC,CASSDRTGSSYEQYF
TRBJ2-1,TRBV4-1,TRBD2,TGCGCCAGCAGCCAAGATTTGGGGACTAGCGATAATGAGCAGTTCTTC,CASSQDLGTSDNEQFF
TRBJ1-6,TRBV11-2,TRBD1,TGTGCCAGCAGCTTCGGACAGGGTAATTCCCCCCTCCACTTT,CASSFGQGNSPLHF
TRBJ1-1,TRBV28,NA,TGTGCCAGCAGTTCCTTATACAGGGCAGGCACTGAAGCTTTCTTT,CASSSLYRAGTEAFF
TRBJ2-5,TRBV5-4,TRBD2,TGTGCCAGCAGCTCTTCGGGACTAGCGGAAGAGACCCAGTACTTC,CASSSSGLAEETQYF
TRBJ2-3,TRBV7-8,TRBD2,TGTGCCAGCAGCGTCGCGGGACTAGTAACAGATACGCAGTATTTT,CASSVAGLVTDTQYF
TRBJ2-7,TRBV6-1,TRBD2,TGTGCCAGCAGGCCGGGAGGGGGCGAGCAGTACTTC,CASRPGGGEQYF
TRBJ2-7,TRBV6-1,NA,TGTGCCAGCAGAACGGGACAACGGGGCTACGAGCAGTACTTC,CASRTGQRGYEQYF
TRBJ2-7,TRBV7-2,TRBD2,TGTGCCAGCAGCTCCAGGCGAGCGGGGTCTTCCTACGAGCAGTACTTC,CASSSRRAGSSYEQYF
TRBJ1-1,TRBV10-3,NA,TGTGCCATCAGTGTCAGGGCAGGGAACACTGAAGCTTTCTTT,CAISVRAGNTEAFF
TRBJ2-3,TRBV5-4,TRBD2,TGTGCCACCATTGCCAGCGGGGAGGCAGATACGCAGTATTTT,CATIASGEADTQYF
TRBJ2-3,TRBV10-3,NA,TGTGCCATCACCGGGACTAGCACAGATACGCAGTATTTT,CAITGTSTDTQYF
TRBJ2-7,TRBV14,TRBD2,TGTGCCAGCAGCCAATTGCCTAGCGGGAGCTACGAGCAGTACTTC,CASSQLPSGSYEQYF
TRBJ2-5,TRBV2,NA,TGTGCCAGCAGTGAAGGGGTCCGGGTCGAGACCCAGTACTTC,CASSEGVRVETQYF
TRBJ2-7,TRBV5-1,NA,TGCGCCAGCAGCCCCAGCTCCTACGAGCAGTACTTC,CASSPSSYEQYF
TRBJ1-1,TRBV6-5,NA,TGTGCCAGCAGTTACGTAGGGGCCATGAACACTGAAGCTTTCTTT,CASSYVGAMNTEAFF
TRBJ1-5,TRBV6-1,NA,TGTGCCAGCAGTGAACAGAATAGCAATCAGCCCCAGCATTTT,CASSEQNSNQPQHF
TRBJ2-1,TRBV6-5,TRBD1,TGTGCCAGCAGACGGACAGGGGGCTCCTACAATGAGCAGTTCTTC,CASRRTGGSYNEQFF
TRBJ1-2,TRBV18,NA,TGTGCCAGCTCACCACGTGTACCGGAACAGGGCTATGGCTACACCTTC,CASSPRVPEQGYGYTF
TRBJ1-1,TRBV6-1,NA,TGTGCCAGCAGTGTTATCAGTGAAGCTTTCTTT,CASSVISEAFF
TRBJ2-1,TRBV9,TRBD2,TGTGCCAGCAGCGTAGGACTAGCGGCTGAAAGCTCCTACAATGAGCAGTTCTTC,CASSVGLAAESSYNEQFF
TRBJ2-1,TRBV30,TRBD2,TGTGCCTGGAGACCCCCGGGGCGGGAGCGAAATGAGCAGTTCTTC,CAWRPPGRERNEQFF